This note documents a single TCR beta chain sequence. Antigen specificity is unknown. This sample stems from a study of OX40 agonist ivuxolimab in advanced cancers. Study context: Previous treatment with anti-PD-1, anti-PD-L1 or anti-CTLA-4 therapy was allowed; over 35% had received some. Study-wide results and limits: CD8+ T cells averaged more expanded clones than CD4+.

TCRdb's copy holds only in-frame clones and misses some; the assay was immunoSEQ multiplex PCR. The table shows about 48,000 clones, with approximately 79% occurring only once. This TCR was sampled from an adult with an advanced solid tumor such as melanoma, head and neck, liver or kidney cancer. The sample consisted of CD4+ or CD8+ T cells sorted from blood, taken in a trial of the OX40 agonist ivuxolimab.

CDR3 coding DNA: TGTGCCAGCAGTCCCTCCCTTAAGGGGCCTGGGGGTTACGAGCAGTACTTC. The encoded protein is CASSPSLKGPGGYEQYF. The genes are TRBV28 and TRBJ2-7, with D perhaps matching TRBD1 or TRBD2 (5 bases each). Per germline, CDR1 MDHEN and CDR2 SYDVKM. V was shortened by 5 bases and J by 4 bases, with 24 bases between the two germline ends. CDR3 length: 17 amino acids.